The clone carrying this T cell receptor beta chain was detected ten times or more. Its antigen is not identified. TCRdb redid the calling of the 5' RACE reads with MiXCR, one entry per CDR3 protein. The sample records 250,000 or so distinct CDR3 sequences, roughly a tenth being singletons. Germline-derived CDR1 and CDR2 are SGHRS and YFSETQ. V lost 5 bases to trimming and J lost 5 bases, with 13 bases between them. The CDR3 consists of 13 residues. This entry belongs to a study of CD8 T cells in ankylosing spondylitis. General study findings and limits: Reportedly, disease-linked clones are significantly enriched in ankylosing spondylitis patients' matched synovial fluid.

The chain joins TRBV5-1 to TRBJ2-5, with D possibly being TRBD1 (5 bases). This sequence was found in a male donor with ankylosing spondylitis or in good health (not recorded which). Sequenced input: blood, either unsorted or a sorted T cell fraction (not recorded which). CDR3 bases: TGCGCCAGCAGTTCCCAGGGATTGGAGACCCAGTACTTC. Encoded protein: CASSSQGLETQYF.